This passage covers 24 T cell receptor beta chains from one sample sequenced in a study of blood T cell repertoires in COVID-19. Repertoires were generated with immunoSEQ multiplex PCR, while TCRdb's copy carries only in-frame clones and drops some. This table has 75,000 to 95,000 clones, approximately 80% appearing once. The sequencing input was peripheral blood. The source is a man older than 75 with active or convalescent COVID-19.

The chain combines TRBV5-6 with TRBJ2-7; 7 bases fit TRBD1. CDR3 size: 12 residues. Germline assignment: CDR1 SGHDT and CDR2 YYEEEE. The ends lost 4 bases at V and 5 bases at J; junction bases unmatched: 3. In DNA form, the CDR3 reads TGTGCCAGCAGCCGGGGACAGAACGAGCAGTACGTC. This translates into CASSRGQNEQYV.

J is TRBJ1-1 and V is TRBV18; D call uncertain. The CDR3 extends over 14 amino acids. V was trimmed by 0 bases and J by 2 bases, leaving 7 bases between them. CDR1 is KGHSH, CDR2 LQKENI, per germline. CDR3 nucleotide sequence: TGTGCCAGCTCACCACCGCGGGGTAACACTGAAGCTTTCTTT. Translation gives CASSPPRGNTEAFF.

The gene calls are TRBV2 and TRBJ2-3; possibly TRBD2 for D (7 bases). The V end was cut by 6 bases, the J end by 6 bases, with 19 bases between. The CDR3 is 15 amino acids. Germline loops: CDR1 SNHLY, CDR2 FYNNEI. The CDR3 loop reads CASRDEGGRGDTQYF. The CDR3 region has the DNA TGTGCCAGCAGAGACGAGGGGGGGCGCGGGGATACGCAGTATTTT.

The chain carries TRBV21-1 and TRBJ2-6; the table assigns TRBD1, which was not confirmed against the DNA. TRBV21-1 is a pseudogene locus. The CDR3 is made up of 18 amino acids. The CDR3, as DNA: TGTGCCAGCAGCACGCTACAGGGGGCGAGCTCTGGGGCCAACGTCCTGACTTTC. Protein product: CASSTLQGASSGANVLTF.

The CDR3 coding sequence is TGTGCCAGCAGTTTGGGCAGGAATCAGCCCCAGCATTTT. This translates into CASSLGRNQPQHF. The chain has TRBV28 and TRBJ1-5; D remains ambiguous. V lost 3 bases to trimming and J lost 4 bases, with 7 bases between them. Germline V gene sequence: CDR1 MDHEN, CDR2 SYDVKM. The CDR3 contains 13 residues.

The V call is TRBV6-1, the J call TRBJ2-7; D is unresolved. Germline V gene data show CDR1 as MNHNS and CDR2 as SASEGT. The CDR3 spans 13 residues. V lost 1 base, J lost 6 bases, and 10 bases lay in between. The CDR3 loop is CASSEGRISEQYV. The CDR3 nucleotides are TGTGCCAGCAGTGAAGGGAGAATCTCCGAGCAGTACGTC.

V gene TRBV5-1 combines with J gene TRBJ2-4; TRBD1 might be the D (6 bases). Germline lookup yields CDR1 SGHRS and CDR2 YFSETQ. V was pared by 0 bases and J by 0 bases, with 10 bases between. CDR3 size: 16 residues. This CDR3 reads CASSLEGQLAKNIQYF. CDR3 sequence (DNA): TGCGCCAGCAGCTTGGAAGGACAGCTAGCCAAAAACATTCAGTACTTC.

The chain carries TRBV4-2 and TRBJ2-1, with D perhaps matching TRBD2 (6 bases). Per germline, CDR1 LGHNA and CDR2 YNFKEQ. The V gene lost 0 bases and the J gene lost 5 bases, with 20 bases spanning the gap. This CDR3 spans 18 amino acids. The CDR3 bases are TGTGCCAGCAGCCAAGATAGCGGAGGACGACGGAGCAACAATGAGCAGTTCTTC. This translates into CASSQDSGGRRSNNEQFF.

V gene TRBV28 combines with J gene TRBJ1-1; possibly TRBD1 for D (6 bases). Germline CDR1 reads MDHEN; CDR2 reads SYDVKM. V shed 2 bases and J shed 5 bases, with 12 bases lying between them. CDR3 size: 14 residues. In DNA, the CDR3 is TGTGCCAGCAGTTTAATCAGGGGCGGGACTGAAGCTTTCTTT. This encodes CASSLIRGGTEAFF.

The chain is built from TRBV25-1 and TRBJ2-5, with a possible D match to TRBD1 (6 bases). Germline-derived CDR1 and CDR2 are MGHDK and SYGVNS. The CDR3 contains 14 residues. The V gene lost 0 bases and the J gene lost 5 bases, with 10 bases spanning the gap. This CDR3 is CASSEYKGVETQYF. The CDR3 DNA follows: TGTGCCAGCAGTGAATACAAGGGGGTGGAGACCCAGTACTTC.

The chain uses TRBV19 and TRBJ1-1; D uncertain. Trimming cost V 9 bases and J 1 base, with 12 bases left between them. This CDR3 has 13 amino acids. The germline CDR1 and CDR2 sequences are LNHDA and SQIVND (reference sequence). The CDR3 nucleotides are TGTGCCAGCAGGTTTACAGAGAACACTGAAGCTTTCTTT. This translates into CASRFTENTEAFF.

The chain is built from TRBV19 and TRBJ2-5; 9 bases align to TRBD1. V was clipped by 3 bases and J by 5 bases; unmatched bases: 4. This CDR3 has 14 residues. Germline V gene lookup returns CDR1 LNHDA and CDR2 SQIVND (reference sequence). CDR3 in DNA: TGTGCCAGTAGTATGGGGACAGGGCCCGAGACCCAGTACTTC. Residues: CASSMGTGPETQYF.

This rearrangement joins TRBV30 to TRBJ1-2; 8 bases agree with TRBD1. The CDR3 has 16 residues. V lost 0 bases and J lost 8; bases outside the gene matches: 14. Germline assignment: CDR1 GTSNPN and CDR2 SVGIG (reference sequence). As DNA, the CDR3 is TGTGCCTGGAGTGTAATCGGACAGGGTGTATCGAAAGGCTACACCTTC. Translated: CAWSVIGQGVSKGYTF.

This clone has more than one count but fewer than ten. The gene calls are TRBV18 and TRBJ1-1, with D hard to call. From germline, CDR1 is KGHSH and CDR2 LQKENI. The length of the CDR3 is 15 residues. V lost 6 bases and J lost 0, with 14 bases in between. The CDR3: CASSGGRGMNTEAFF. In DNA, the CDR3 is TGTGCCAGCTCCGGAGGACGGGGAATGAACACTGAAGCTTTCTTT.

The chain is built from TRBV5-1 and TRBJ2-1; the match to TRBD2 covers 8 bases. Germline CDR1 SGHRS, CDR2 YFSETQ. With V trimmed by 2 bases and J by 5 bases, 9 bases remained unmatched. This CDR3 is 16 amino acids long. The CDR3: CASSFDVAGKNNEQFF. DNA of the CDR3: TGCGCCAGCAGCTTCGACGTAGCGGGGAAGAACAATGAGCAGTTCTTC.

This sequence joins TRBV5-8 and TRBJ1-1, with D perhaps matching TRBD1 (6 bases). The CDR3 is made up of 16 amino acids. The ends were cut back, 4 bases at V and 0 bases at J, with 16 bases in the middle. Germline V gene sequence: CDR1 SGHTS, CDR2 YDEGEE. Here the CDR3 DNA reads TGTGCCAGCAGCCCCCGATCGGACAGCGTGAACACTGAAGCTTTCTTT. Translated, it gives CASSPRSDSVNTEAFF.

The chain carries TRBV10-3 and TRBJ2-5; D gene uncertain. Trimming cost V 3 bases and J 5 bases, with 10 bases left between them. CDR1 is ENHRY and CDR2 is SYGVKD in the germline V gene. This CDR3 region has 13 residues. Written as DNA, the CDR3 is TGTGCCATCAGTGAACCAGGTGGGGAGACCCAGTACTTC. It encodes CAISEPGGETQYF.

This chain links TRBV7-9 with TRBJ2-2, with 10 bases matching TRBD2. Trimming took 2 bases from V and 6 from J; bases not matched to a gene: 3. The length of the CDR3 is 15 residues. Germline values: CDR1 SEHNR, CDR2 FQNEAQ (reference sequence). DNA of the CDR3: TGTGCCAGCAGCTTACTTGGGACTAGCGCCGGGGAGCTGTTTTTT. Encoded protein: CASSLLGTSAGELFF.

This clone has just one count. DNA for the CDR3: TGTGCCAGCTCACCAGCCAGGGCAGCTGGCTACACCTTC. Translation gives CASSPARAAGYTF. The chain uses TRBV18 and TRBJ1-2; the D gene is possibly TRBD1 (5 bases). The CDR3 totals 13 residues. The germline gives CDR1 KGHSH, CDR2 LQKENI. The V and J ends lost 2 bases and 7 bases respectively, with 11 bases between them.

The V and J genes are TRBV6-5 and TRBJ1-1; D is ambiguous. CDR3 length equals 15 residues. The V end was cut by 6 bases, the J end by 4 bases, with 18 bases between. Looked up from germline, CDR1 is MNHEY and CDR2 is SVGAGI. CDR3 amino acids: CASSQTGVKGTEAFF. The CDR3 DNA follows: TGTGCCAGCAGCCAAACCGGGGTTAAGGGCACTGAAGCTTTCTTT.

This chain links TRBV7-2 with TRBJ1-2; D is unresolved. Germline CDR1 is SGHTA and CDR2 is FQGNSA. V was cut by 4 bases and J by 5 bases, with 14 bases left in between. The CDR3 is made up of 14 amino acids. The CDR3 region is CASSYPERTYGYTF. The CDR3 DNA sequence: TGTGCCAGCAGCTACCCGGAGCGCACTTATGGCTACACCTTC.

The chain recombines TRBV5-1 with TRBJ2-2; maybe TRBD1 (6 bases). Germline lookup yields CDR1 SGHRS and CDR2 YFSETQ. The CDR3 totals 14 residues. Trimming took off 5 bases at V and 6 bases at J, with 14 bases between the two ends. The CDR3, as DNA: TGCGCCAGCAGTCCGATAGGGGGTGCCGGGGAGCTGTTTTTT. Encoded protein: CASSPIGGAGELFF.

This clone has more than one count but fewer than ten. The chain employs TRBV6-2 or TRBV6-3 and TRBJ2-1, with 14 bases matching TRBD2. Germline values: CDR1 MNHEY, CDR2 SVGEGT. The CDR3 loop spans 18 amino acids. The J segment lost 1 base and the V segment lost 4 bases, leaving 6 bases of the junction unmatched. This CDR3 reads CASSSTSGGEWSYNEQFF. DNA of the CDR3: TGTGCCAGCAGTTCGACTAGCGGGGGGGAATGGTCCTACAATGAGCAGTTCTTC.

The chain employs TRBV28 and TRBJ2-7; 9 nucleotides match TRBD1. The CDR3 consists of 13 residues. The V and J ends lost 2 bases and 7 bases, in that order; junction bases with no gene match: 3. CDR1 is MDHEN, CDR2 SYDVKM, per germline. CDR3 sequence: CASSLNRGLEQYV. The DNA of the CDR3 is TGTGCCAGCAGTTTAAACAGGGGGCTGGAGCAGTACGTC.